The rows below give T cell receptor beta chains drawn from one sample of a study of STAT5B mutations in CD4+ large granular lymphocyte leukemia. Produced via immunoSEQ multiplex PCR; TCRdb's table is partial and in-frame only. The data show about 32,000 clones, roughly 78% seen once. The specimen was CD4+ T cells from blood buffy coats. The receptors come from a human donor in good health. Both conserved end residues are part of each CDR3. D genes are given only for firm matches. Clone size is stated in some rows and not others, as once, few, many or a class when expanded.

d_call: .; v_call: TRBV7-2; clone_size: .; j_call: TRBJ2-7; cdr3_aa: CASSFGPYEQYF; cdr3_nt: TGTGCCAGCAGCTTCGGTCCCTACGAGCAGTACTTC
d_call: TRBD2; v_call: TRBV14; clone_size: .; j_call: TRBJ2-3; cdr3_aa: CASSPFAGGRVATDTQYF; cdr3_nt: TGTGCCAGCAGCCCTTTTGCGGGGGGGCGTGTGGCGACAGATACGCAGTATTTT
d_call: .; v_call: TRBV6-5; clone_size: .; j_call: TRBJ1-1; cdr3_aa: CASSYGGLNTEAFF; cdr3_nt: TGTGCCAGCAGTTACGGGGGACTGAACACTGAAGCTTTCTTT
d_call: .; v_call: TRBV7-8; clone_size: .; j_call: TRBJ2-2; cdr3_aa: CASSLVRAGGGAGELFF; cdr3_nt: TGTGCCAGCAGCTTAGTTCGGGCAGGGGGGGGTGCCGGGGAGCTGTTTTTT
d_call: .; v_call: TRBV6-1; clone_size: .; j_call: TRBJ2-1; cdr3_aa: CASSPHEQFF; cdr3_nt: TGTGCCAGCAGCCCCCATGAGCAGTTCTTC
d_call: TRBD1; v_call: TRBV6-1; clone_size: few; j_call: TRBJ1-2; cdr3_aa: CASSQDRGVYGYTF; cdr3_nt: TGTGCCAGCAGTCAGGACAGGGGAGTCTATGGCTACACCTTC
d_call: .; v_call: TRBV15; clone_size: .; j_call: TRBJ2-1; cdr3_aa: CATSVALGEQFF; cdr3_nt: TGTGCCACCAGCGTTGCGTTAGGTGAGCAGTTCTTC
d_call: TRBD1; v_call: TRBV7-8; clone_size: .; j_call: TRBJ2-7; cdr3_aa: CASSFSGQGSYEQYF; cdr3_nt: TGTGCCAGCAGCTTCTCGGGACAGGGCTCCTACGAGCAGTACTTC
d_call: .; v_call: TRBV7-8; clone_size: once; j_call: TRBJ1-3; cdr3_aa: CASSPQGFSGNTIYF; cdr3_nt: TGTGCCAGCAGCCCCCAGGGTTTCTCTGGAAACACCATATATTTT
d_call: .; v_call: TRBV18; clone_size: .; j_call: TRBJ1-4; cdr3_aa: CASSKEAGGEKLFF; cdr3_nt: TGTGCCAGCTCAAAAGAAGCCGGGGGGGAAAAACTGTTTTTT
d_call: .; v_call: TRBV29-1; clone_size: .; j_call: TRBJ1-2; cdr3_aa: CSVLTGEYGYTF; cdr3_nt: TGCAGCGTCCTAACGGGGGAGTATGGCTACACCTTC